These 17 T cell receptor beta chains were sequenced from one sample in a study of control samples from healthy donors and cancer patients. Here immunoSEQ multiplex PCR was the method, and the copy in TCRdb shows in-frame clones only, minus some. The sample has about 220,000 clones; 90% to 95% are singletons. Specimen: blood. These receptors were collected from a man in his forties or fifties in good health.

The CDR3 sequence is CASSDLQGREQYF. CDR3 bases: TGTGCCAGCAGTGATTTACAGGGGCGGGAGCAGTACTTC. The chain has TRBV2 and TRBJ2-7; 7 nucleotides align to TRBD1. Trimming cost V 3 bases and J 7 bases; bases outside gene matches: 6. This CDR3 is 13 amino acids long. Germline assignment: CDR1 SNHLY and CDR2 FYNNEI.

This clone was counted a single time. This rearrangement joins TRBV5-5 to TRBJ2-3; 11 bases are shared with TRBD2. V lost 1 base and J lost 5; bases outside the gene matches: 9. The length of the CDR3 is 17 residues. Germline V gene sequence: CDR1 SGHKS, CDR2 YYEKEE (reference sequence). CDR3: CASSLFNVLAGVDTQYF. Written as DNA, the CDR3 is TGTGCCAGCAGCTTGTTTAATGTACTAGCGGGGGTAGATACGCAGTATTTT.

The chain combines TRBV7-2 with TRBJ2-2; no clear D. Germline CDR1 and CDR2: SGHTA and FQGNSA. Trimming removed 2 bases from V and 3 bases from J, with 7 bases in between. CDR3 length: 14 amino acids. CDR3 region: CASSLRMDTGELFF. In DNA, the CDR3 is TGTGCCAGCAGCTTAAGGATGGACACCGGGGAGCTGTTTTTT.

The V and J genes are TRBV2 and TRBJ2-1; D is possibly TRBD1 (6 bases). Germline V lookup: CDR1 SNHLY, CDR2 FYNNEI. CDR3 length: 19 amino acids. The V end lost 4 bases, the J end lost 0 bases, and 22 bases lay between the germline ends. CDR3 sequence (DNA): TGTGCCAGCAGTGGACCGAAAACATTTGGGGGCAGCTCCTACAATGAGCAGTTCTTC. Translating gives CASSGPKTFGGSSYNEQFF.

The CDR3 nucleotides read TGTGCCAGCAGCTTTGGCCCCCCGGCTCGGAATTCACCCCTCCACTTT. This gives the protein CASSFGPPARNSPLHF. V and J are TRBV5-8 and TRBJ1-6, with unresolved D. The ends were cut back, 2 bases at V and 7 bases at J, with 16 bases in the middle. Germline CDR1 SGHTS, CDR2 YDEGEE. The CDR3 length is 16 residues.

This clone came up once. V and J are TRBV18 and TRBJ1-5, with a possible D match to TRBD1 (6 bases). In germline, CDR1 is KGHSH, CDR2 LQKENI. Deletions cut 4 bases from V and 4 bases from J, with 14 bases between. There are 15 residues in the CDR3. CDR3 in amino acids: CASSLLQGLNQPQHF. The CDR3 bases are TGTGCCAGCTCACTATTACAGGGCTTAAATCAGCCCCAGCATTTT. Variable domain in full (rest from reference TRBV18 and TRBJ1-5): NAGVMQNPRHLVRRRGQEARLRCSPMKGHSHVYWYRQLPEEGLKFMVYLQKENIIDESGMPKERFSAEFPKEGPSILRIQQVVRGDSAAYFCASSLLQGLNQPQHFGDGTRLSIL.

This chain connects TRBV4-1 to TRBJ1-4; possible D gene TRBD1, 6 bases. The CDR3 spans 15 residues. The germline V gene encodes CDR1 MGHRA and CDR2 YSYEKL. Trimming stripped 1 base from V and 7 bases from J, with 13 bases between. The CDR3 is CASSQGTAVLEKLFF. In nucleotides, the CDR3 is TGCGCCAGCAGCCAAGGGACAGCGGTACTTGAAAAACTGTTTTTT.

The CDR3 bases are TGTGCCAGCAGTTACTCCGGCGGGGGTGCTCAGCCCCAGCATTTT. Its translation: CASSYSGGGAQPQHF. The chain joins TRBV6-2 or TRBV6-3 to TRBJ1-5; possible D gene TRBD1, 5 bases. V shed 0 bases and J shed 6 bases, with 12 bases lying between them. Germline-derived CDR1 and CDR2 are MNHEY and SVGEGT. The CDR3 has 15 amino acids.

In this sample, this clone turned up once. V gene TRBV10-3 combines with J gene TRBJ1-1; D ambiguous. This CDR3 has 15 amino acids. Germline V CDR1 and CDR2: ENHRY, SYGVKD. The ends were cut back, 0 bases at V and 0 bases at J, with 8 bases in the middle. CDR3 in DNA: TGTGCCATCAGTGAGTCCCCCGGGATGAACACTGAAGCTTTCTTT. This gives the protein CAISESPGMNTEAFF.

This chain uses TRBV28 with TRBJ2-7; TRBD1 matches 10 bases. This CDR3 comprises 14 residues. Germline V gene lookup returns CDR1 MDHEN and CDR2 SYDVKM. The V and J ends lost 6 bases and 2 bases, in that order; junction bases with no gene match: 4. CDR3 protein: CASRRTGGTYEQYF. DNA for the CDR3: TGTGCCAGCAGGCGGACAGGGGGGACCTACGAGCAGTACTTC.

This chain uses TRBV19 with TRBJ2-7; D may match TRBD1 or TRBD2 (5 bases each). Germline CDR1 is LNHDA and CDR2 is SQIVND (reference sequence). CDR3 size: 14 residues. V dropped 6 bases and J dropped 6 bases, with 18 bases sitting between them. CDR3: CASSRDGEPLEQYV. The CDR3, as DNA: TGTGCCAGTAGCCGGGACGGAGAGCCCCTCGAGCAGTACGTC.

The rearrangement uses TRBV7-2 and TRBJ1-1; D is undetermined. Germline assignment: CDR1 SGHTA and CDR2 FQGNSA. The V gene lost 8 bases and the J gene lost 0 bases, with 19 bases spanning the gap. The CDR3 covers 16 residues. CDR3: CASAFGRVGLNTEAFF. The CDR3 region has the DNA TGTGCCAGCGCTTTCGGGCGGGTAGGGTTGAACACTGAAGCTTTCTTT.

This clone was detected only a few times. The chain couples TRBV25-1 to TRBJ2-7, with TRBD2 as a possible D gene (6 bases). CDR3 size: 18 residues. Germline CDR1 reads MGHDK; CDR2 reads SYGVNS. V was trimmed by 1 base and J by 7 bases, leaving 26 bases between them. CDR3 coding DNA: TGTGCCAGCAGTGAATGGTCCAGGAGGGTAGAAACTACGGAAGAGCAGTACGTC. It is translated as CASSEWSRRVETTEEQYV.

On this clone itself: A junction end diverges from the germline sequence, so it may reflect a read error. The chain is built from TRBV28 and TRBJ1-1; D is unclear. The CDR3 length is 9 residues. Germline V CDR1 and CDR2: MDHEN, SYDVKM. In DNA, the CDR3 is TGTGCCAGCAGTCCACCCCACTTTTTT. Translated: CASSPPHFF.

The rearrangement uses TRBV7-2 and TRBJ2-2; D possibly matches TRBD1 or TRBD2 (5 bases each). V shed 8 bases and J shed 2 bases, with 12 bases lying between them. This CDR3 is built from 14 residues. CDR1 and CDR2 from the germline V gene are SGHTA and FQGNSA. Here the CDR3 reads CASLVGVNTGELFF. The CDR3 nucleotides are TGTGCCAGCCTCGTGGGGGTTAACACCGGGGAGCTGTTTTTT. Looking up the rest from reference TRBV7-2 and TRBJ2-2 gives the full variable domain: GAGVSQSPSNKVTEKGKDVELRCDPISGHTALYWYRQSLGQGLEFLIYFQGNSAPDKSGLPSDRFSAERTGGSVSTLTIQRTQQEDSAVYLCASLVGVNTGELFFGEGSRLTVL.

V and J are TRBV6-6 and TRBJ2-7; D not certain. The CDR3 contains 12 residues. The V gene's germline CDR1 is MNHNY and CDR2 SVGAGI (reference sequence). The V end lost 6 bases, the J end lost 6 bases, and 12 bases lay between the germline ends. CDR3 bases: TGTGCCAGCAGCAGGTGGCAGGCCGAGCAGTACTTC. It specifies CASSRWQAEQYF.

The chain uses TRBV7-2 and TRBJ1-2; D is unresolved. The CDR3 contains 10 residues. Trimming took off 4 bases at V and 8 bases at J, with 5 bases between the two ends. Germline values: CDR1 SGHTA, CDR2 FQGNSA. The CDR3 coding sequence is TGTGCCAGCAGCTCTAGGGGCTACACCTTC. Translating gives CASSSRGYTF.